This T cell receptor (beta chain) was recorded in a study of blood T cells in healthy people across ages. J was trimmed by 4 bases and V by 9 bases; bases with no gene match: 6. There are 14 residues in the CDR3. Germline loops: CDR1 WSHSY, CDR2 SAAADI. Peripheral blood from each donor was collected in a volume of approximately 10 milliliters. Samples each yielded at least 5.5 micrograms of total RNA. Through a sample-barcoded 5' primer and a J-beta primer mix, a second PCR was run for roughly 7 to 12 cycles. Each of the samples gave a minimum of 3 million paired-end reads that contained CDR3. Each CDR3 protein is one row after TCRdb ran MiXCR on the 5' RACE reads. This sample has 950,000 to 1,200,000 distinct CDR3 sequences, with roughly two fifths found just once. The table lists this clonotype with a few counts.

The receptor was derived from a young man in good health. Sequencing was carried out using blood. This chain links TRBV10-2 with TRBJ2-1, with 10 bases identical to TRBD2. CDR3 coding DNA: TGCGCCAGTACTACTAGCGGGAAATACAATGAGCAGTTCTTC. Translating gives CASTTSGKYNEQFF.